Presented here are 11 T cell receptor beta chains from one specimen sequenced in a study of T cells in tuberculosis. Cells were sorted from thawed PBMC rested overnight and stained with GMM-loaded CD1B tetramer, viability dye and anti-CD3. C32 glucose monomycolate from Rhodococcus equi was loaded onto the CD1B tetramers. The protocol was immunoSEQ multiplex PCR, while the TCRdb copy is restricted to in-frame clones and leaves out a portion. Of 80,000 to 90,000 clones listed, approximately 91% are singletons. What was sequenced was CD1b-GMM tetramer-negative cells sorted from PBMCs. Receptor source: an adult woman with latent tuberculosis.

This clone was detected once. The chain recombines TRBV28 with TRBJ2-5; 9 bases line up with TRBD1. V lost 3 bases and J lost 5; bases outside the gene matches: 7. CDR1 is MDHEN and CDR2 is SYDVKM in the germline V gene. This CDR3 comprises 15 residues. CDR3 DNA: TGTGCCAGCAGTTTGGGATTCGGACAGGGGGAGACCCAGTACTTC. It is translated as CASSLGFGQGETQYF. Based on the CDR3 plus reference TRBV28 and TRBJ2-5, the full variable domain is DVKVTQSSRYLVKRTGEKVFLECVQDMDHENMFWYRQDPGLGLRLIYFSYDVKMKEKGDIPEGYSVSREKKERFSLILESASTNQTSMYLCASSLGFGQGETQYFGPGTRLLVL.

The V gene is TRBV20-1, the J gene TRBJ1-1; 7 bases line up with TRBD1. The CDR3 length is 11 residues. With V trimmed by 4 bases and J by 7 bases, 3 bases remained unmatched. Germline values: CDR1 DFQATT, CDR2 SNEGSKA (reference sequence). DNA for the CDR3: TGCAGTGCTACAAGGACAGGTGAAGCTTTCTTT. Translated: CSATRTGEAFF.

The rearrangement uses TRBV7-9 and TRBJ2-1; 8 nucleotides match TRBD2. CDR1 and CDR2 from the germline V gene are SEHNR and FQNEAQ (reference sequence). J gave up 15 bases and V 1 base, and 11 bases lay outside the gene matches. This CDR3 is 14 amino acids long. CDR3 coding DNA: TGTGCCAGCAGCTTAGGGCGGGGGGCCACGGATCCGTTCTTC. This codes for CASSLGRGATDPFF.

The genes are TRBV6-1 and TRBJ1-1; D is possibly TRBD1 (5 bases). V was cut by 8 bases and J by 5 bases, with 12 bases left in between. The germline V gene has CDR1 MNHNS and CDR2 SASEGT. The CDR3 extends over 12 amino acids. CDR3 coding DNA: TGTGCCAGCCAGCCGGGGGAGACTGAAGCTTTCTTT. Residues: CASQPGETEAFF.

This clone was counted once. The CDR3 region is CASSLGRAFSQETQYF. CDR3 sequence (DNA): TGTGCCAGCAGCTTAGGGCGGGCCTTCAGTCAAGAGACCCAGTACTTC. The chain carries TRBV11-1 and TRBJ2-5; TRBD2 might be the D (5 bases). The CDR3 consists of 16 residues. V was cut by 1 base and J by 2 bases, with 14 bases left in between. CDR1 is SGHAT and CDR2 is FQDESV in the germline V gene (reference sequence).

CDR3 bases: TGTGCCAGCAGTTCCACAGGGGTTAATTATGGCTACACCTTC. Protein product: CASSSTGVNYGYTF. The chain combines TRBV27 with TRBJ1-2; the match to TRBD1 covers 7 bases. Per germline, CDR1 MNHEY and CDR2 SMNVEV (reference sequence). The V segment lost 4 bases and the J segment 5 bases; nucleotides outside the gene matches: 7. CDR3 length: 14 amino acids.

The rearrangement links TRBV7-9 to TRBJ2-3; D gene uncertain. Germline CDR1 and CDR2: SEHNR and FQNEAQ (reference sequence). The CDR3 covers 13 residues. The V and J ends lost 2 bases and 0 bases respectively, with 3 bases between them. The CDR3 protein is CASSLLSTDTQYF. The CDR3 nucleotides are TGTGCCAGCAGCTTACTGAGCACAGATACGCAGTATTTT.

The chain recombines TRBV11-2 with TRBJ1-1, with D uncertain. V was pared by 0 bases and J by 4 bases, with 12 bases between. The CDR3 sequence is 15 residues long. Germline V gene sequence: CDR1 SGHAT, CDR2 FQNNGV. CDR3 in DNA: TGTGCCAGCAGCTTAGATCATGCTGCAGGCACTGAAGCTTTCTTT. Translation: CASSLDHAAGTEAFF.

The chain employs TRBV6-1 and TRBJ1-6, with TRBD1 identical over 10 bases. CDR1 and CDR2 (germline): MNHNS, SASEGT. CDR3 length: 14 amino acids. The ends lost 6 bases at V and 10 bases at J; junction bases unmatched: 6. This CDR3 is CASSHGTGVSPLHF. For the CDR3, the DNA is TGTGCCAGCAGCCATGGGACAGGGGTGTCACCCCTCCACTTT.

The chain links TRBV7-9 to TRBJ2-6; 7 bases map to TRBD1. Trimming at V came to 1 base and at J to 0 bases, leaving 3 bases not matched to a gene. Germline V CDR1 and CDR2: SEHNR, FQNEAQ (reference sequence). The CDR3 totals 17 residues. The CDR3 DNA sequence: TGTGCCAGCAGCTTAGACCCAGGGGGCTCTGGGGCCAACGTCCTGACTTTC. Amino acids: CASSLDPGGSGANVLTF.

The chain uses TRBV2 and TRBJ2-5, with TRBD2 as a possible D gene (6 bases). CDR1 and CDR2 (germline): SNHLY, FYNNEI. The CDR3 consists of 15 residues. V was trimmed by 6 bases and J by 5 bases, leaving 19 bases between them. The CDR3 sequence: CASSPGTQTGETQYF. CDR3 bases: TGTGCCAGCAGCCCCGGGACTCAAACGGGGGAGACCCAGTACTTC. Filled out from reference TRBV2 and TRBJ2-5, the complete variable domain reads EPEVTQTPSHQVTQMGQEVILRCVPISNHLYFYWYRQILGQKVEFLVSFYNNEISEKSEIFDDQFSVERPDGSNFTLKIRSTKLEDSAMYFCASSPGTQTGETQYFGPGTRLLVL.